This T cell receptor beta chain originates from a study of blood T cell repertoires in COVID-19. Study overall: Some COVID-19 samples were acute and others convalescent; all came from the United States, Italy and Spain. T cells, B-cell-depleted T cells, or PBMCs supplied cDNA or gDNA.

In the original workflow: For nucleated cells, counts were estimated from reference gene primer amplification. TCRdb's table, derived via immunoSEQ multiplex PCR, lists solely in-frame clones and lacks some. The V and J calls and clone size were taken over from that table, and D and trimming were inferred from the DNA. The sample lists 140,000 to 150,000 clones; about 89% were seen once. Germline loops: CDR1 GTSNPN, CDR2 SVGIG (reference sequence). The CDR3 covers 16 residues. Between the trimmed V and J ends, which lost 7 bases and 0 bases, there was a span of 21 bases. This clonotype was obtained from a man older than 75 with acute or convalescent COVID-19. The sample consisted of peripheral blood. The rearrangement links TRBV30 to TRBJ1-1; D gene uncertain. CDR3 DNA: TGTGCCTACACCTCCGCGGTCCAGAAAATGAACACTGAAGCTTTCTTT. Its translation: CAYTSAVQKMNTEAFF.